These 22 T cell receptor beta chains share one sample of origin, sequenced in a study of molecular identifiers for immune sequencing clone quantification. One entry per CDR3 protein, called by TCRdb with MiXCR from the PCR reads. The table has 90,000 or so distinct CDR3 sequences, approximately 25% seen once. Sample: naive CD8+ T cells from blood, with Jurkat cell RNA spiked in. Documented subset: FACS-sorted CD8+CD4-CCR7+CD45RA+ naive T cells. The receptor source for this set is a human donor in good health. Some libraries in this study had Jurkat cell RNA spiked in.

This clonotype was picked up many times. This chain joins TRBV20-1 and TRBJ1-2; D is perhaps TRBD1 (6 bases). The germline CDR1 and CDR2 sequences are DFQATT and SNEGSKA (reference sequence). V dropped 3 bases and J dropped 4 bases, with 18 bases sitting between them. The CDR3 runs to 15 residues. CDR3 DNA sequence: TGCAGTGCTAGGGATACAGGGATTGTAAGCTATGGCTACACCTTC. Its protein is CSARDTGIVSYGYTF.

The chain joins TRBV29-1 to TRBJ2-2; D is perhaps TRBD2 (5 bases). This CDR3 spans 15 amino acids. Germline CDR1 and CDR2: SQVTM and ANQGSEA. V was cut by 0 bases and J by 5 bases, with 13 bases left in between. The CDR3: CSVEDSSGYTGELFF. Here the CDR3 DNA reads TGCAGCGTTGAAGATTCGTCGGGGTATACCGGGGAGCTGTTTTTT.

The chain joins TRBV6-1 to TRBJ2-1; D remains unclear. This CDR3 is 13 amino acids long. Germline V gives CDR1 MNHNS, CDR2 SASEGT. V lost 3 bases to trimming and J lost 4 bases, with 7 bases between them. CDR3 amino acids: CASSELQYNEQFF. CDR3 DNA sequence: TGTGCCAGCAGTGAGCTGCAGTACAATGAGCAGTTCTTC.

This clonotype was counted only a few times. V usage is TRBV27 and J usage is TRBJ2-1; TRBD2 might be the D (5 bases). The V and J ends lost 4 bases and 1 base respectively, with 11 bases between them. The germline V gene encodes CDR1 MNHEY and CDR2 SMNVEV (reference sequence). The CDR3 loop spans 15 amino acids. This chain's CDR3 is CASSSSRDSYNEQFF. In DNA form, the CDR3 reads TGTGCCAGCAGTTCCTCCCGGGATTCCTACAATGAGCAGTTCTTC.

This clonotype showed up many times. This sequence joins TRBV7-9 and TRBJ2-7, with TRBD1 matching over 7 bases. J gave up 2 bases and V 5 bases, and 6 bases lay outside the gene matches. The CDR3 covers 14 residues. Germline values: CDR1 SEHNR, CDR2 FQNEAQ (reference sequence). The CDR3 spells CASSPRTGTYEQYF. The DNA of the CDR3 is TGTGCCAGCAGCCCCCGGACAGGAACCTACGAGCAGTACTTC.

This clonotype was seen at least ten times. The V gene is TRBV29-1, the J gene TRBJ2-1; 9 nucleotides line up with TRBD2. This CDR3 has 18 amino acids. V lost 3 bases, J lost 2 bases, and 14 bases stayed unmatched. Germline V gives CDR1 SQVTM, CDR2 ANQGSEA. The CDR3 region has the DNA TGCAGCGTTGACCCCACTTTAGGGACTAGCAGACCCTACAATGAGCAGTTCTTC. Translated, it gives CSVDPTLGTSRPYNEQFF.

The chain joins TRBV19 to TRBJ2-7, with 7 bases identical to TRBD1. Germline V CDR1 and CDR2: LNHDA, SQIVND (reference sequence). V trimming: 5 bases; J trimming: 0 bases; junction bases outside the gene matches: 4. CDR3 size: 14 residues. The CDR3: CASSPWTGSYEQYF. The CDR3, as DNA: TGTGCCAGTAGTCCTTGGACAGGCTCCTACGAGCAGTACTTC.

This clonotype was picked up many times. The chain couples TRBV27 to TRBJ2-7; unclear D gene. CDR1 is MNHEY and CDR2 is SMNVEV in the germline V gene (reference sequence). CDR3 size: 12 residues. Trimming took off 2 bases at V and 6 bases at J, with 8 bases between the two ends. CDR3 loop: CASSLPAGEQYF. DNA for the CDR3: TGTGCCAGCAGTTTACCGGCTGGCGAGCAGTACTTC.

As concerns this clonotype: A read error may explain this, as a much larger clone is one base away. DNA for the CDR3: TGTGCCAGCAACCCGACCCGGGGGGTCACCGGGGAGCTGTTTTTT. Amino acids: CASNPTRGVTGELFF. The rearrangement uses TRBV7-9 and TRBJ2-2, with TRBD2 matching 7 bases. Germline-derived CDR1 and CDR2 are SEHNR and FQNEAQ (reference sequence). Trimming removed 7 bases from V and 4 bases from J; junction bases left unmatched: 9. The CDR3 is made up of 15 amino acids.

A note on this clonotype: A read error is possible here, since a much larger clone lies one base away. The chain is built from TRBV9 and TRBJ2-7, with 7 bases matching TRBD1. Germline CDR1 SGDLS, CDR2 YYNGEE. The CDR3 runs 14 residues. CDR3 protein: CAGSHNPTGPEQYF. In nucleotides, the CDR3 is TGTGCCGGCAGCCACAACCCGACAGGGCCCGAGCAGTACTTC.

The table lists this clonotype with many counts. The CDR3 here is CASSQGPGRHTIYF. In DNA, the CDR3 is TGTGCCAGCAGCCAAGGCCCAGGGCGCCACACCATATATTTT. The chain joins TRBV14 to TRBJ1-3; D is perhaps TRBD1 (5 bases). V dropped 1 base and J dropped 8 bases, with 12 bases sitting between them. Germline CDR1 SGHDN, CDR2 FVKESK. There are 14 residues in the CDR3.

This clonotype has at least ten counts. The chain is built from TRBV7-9 and TRBJ2-2; 8 positions agree with TRBD2. Losses at the gene ends were 7 bases for V and 0 bases for J; bases not matched to a gene: 13. Germline-derived CDR1 and CDR2 are SEHNR and FQNEAQ (reference sequence). CDR3 length: 18 residues. The DNA of the CDR3 is TGTGCCAGCACCACGACTAGCGCCTCGAGCGCGAACACCGGGGAGCTGTTTTTT. Encoded protein: CASTTTSASSANTGELFF.

The sample holds many counts of this clonotype. This CDR3 reads CASSRTAFGEKLFF. CDR3 in DNA: TGTGCCAGCAGTCGAACGGCGTTTGGTGAAAAACTGTTTTTT. The genes are TRBV7-9 and TRBJ1-4; D gene ambiguous. The CDR3 runs 14 residues. V lost 6 bases, J lost 7 bases, and 15 bases lay in between. CDR1 SEHNR and CDR2 FQNEAQ come from the germline V gene (reference sequence). The complete variable domain, with remaining parts taken from reference TRBV7-9 and TRBJ1-4, reads DTGVSQNPRHKITKRGQNVTFRCDPISEHNRLYWYRQTLGQGPEFLTYFQNEAQLEKSRLLSDRFSAERPKGSFSTLEIQRTEQGDSAMYLCASSRTAFGEKLFFGSGTQLSVL.

This clonotype has a handful of counts. CDR3 sequence (DNA): TGTGCCAGCAGCTTAAAAGTCTGGGGAACTGAAGCTTTCTTT. Translated, it gives CASSLKVWGTEAFF. The chain carries TRBV7-6 and TRBJ1-1; D unresolved. The CDR3 is made up of 14 amino acids. Trimming removed 2 bases from V and 5 bases from J, with 12 bases in between. Per germline, CDR1 SGHVS and CDR2 FNYEAQ.

This rearrangement joins TRBV5-3 to TRBJ1-2; D perhaps matches TRBD1 (5 bases). TRBV5-3 counts as an open reading frame of uncertain function. This CDR3 contains 13 residues. Trimming pared 8 bases from V and 4 bases from J, leaving 15 bases between. The CDR3: CASSPQGSYGYTF. CDR3 nucleotides: TGTGCCAGCAGCCCTCAGGGAAGCTATGGCTACACCTTC.

As concerns this clonotype: This may be a read error: a much more frequent sequence differs by one nucleotide. The chain couples TRBV4-1 to TRBJ1-1; no clear D. Germline CDR1 and CDR2: MGHRA and YSYEKL. This CDR3 comprises 15 residues. V dropped 0 bases and J dropped 3 bases, with 11 bases sitting between them. The CDR3: CASSQDPWLYTEAFF. CDR3 bases: TGCGCCAGCAGCCAAGATCCCTGGTTGTACACTGAAGCTTTCTTT.

The sample holds many counts of this clonotype. This chain uses TRBV9 with TRBJ1-1; 10 bases are a match to TRBD1. The CDR3 length is 15 residues. Germline lookup yields CDR1 SGDLS and CDR2 YYNGEE. J lost 4 bases, V lost 6 bases, and 9 bases had no gene match. The chain's CDR3 is CASTETGGGGTEAFF. The DNA of the CDR3 is TGTGCCAGCACCGAGACAGGGGGCGGTGGCACTGAAGCTTTCTTT. The entire variable domain, with the rest obtained from reference TRBV9 and TRBJ1-1, is as follows: DSGVTQTPKHLITATGQRVTLRCSPRSGDLSVYWYQQSLDQGLQFLIQYYNGEERAKGNILERFSAQQFPDLHSELNLSSLELGDSALYFCASTETGGGGTEAFFGQGTRLTVV.

The table lists this clonotype with many counts. The J gene is TRBJ2-3, the V gene TRBV20-1; 8 bases agree with TRBD1. CDR3 length: 16 amino acids. From germline, CDR1 is DFQATT and CDR2 SNEGSKA (reference sequence). After removal of 6 bases from V and 5 bases from J, the junction contained 16 bases not matched to a gene. The CDR3 DNA reads as TGCAGTGCCAGTGATCAGGACAGGGAATTTGAAGATACGCAGTATTTT. This translates into CSASDQDREFEDTQYF.

V and J are TRBV27 and TRBJ2-7, with TRBD2 identical over 11 bases. With 6 bases clipped from V and 0 bases from J, the junction kept 7 bases outside the gene matches. CDR3 length equals 16 residues. From germline, CDR1 is MNHEY and CDR2 SMNVEV (reference sequence). DNA for the CDR3: TGTGCCAGCAGAGCCGTGGGACTAGCGGCCTCCTACGAGCAGTACTTC. Translation gives CASRAVGLAASYEQYF.

This clonotype has only a few counts. V gene TRBV2 combines with J gene TRBJ2-4; D tentatively reads TRBD1 or TRBD2 (5 bases each). The CDR3 is 13 amino acids. V was cut by 1 base and J by 8 bases, with 9 bases left in between. Per germline, CDR1 SNHLY and CDR2 FYNNEI. The CDR3 bases are TGTGCCAGCAGTGAAGGGCGAGGGGACATTCAGTACTTC. Translation gives CASSEGRGDIQYF.

This clonotype has at least ten counts. The chain uses TRBV12-5 and TRBJ2-4; D is possibly TRBD1 (5 bases). Germline lookup yields CDR1 LGHNT and CDR2 FRNRAP. V gave up 0 bases and J gave up 2 bases, with 23 bases separating them. The CDR3 is 20 amino acids. Written as DNA, the CDR3 is TGTGCTAGTGGTTTGGTACTCGGCAGGGTAAAAGAGAAACCCAAAAACATTCAGTACTTC. Its protein is CASGLVLGRVKEKPKNIQYF.

With respect to this clonotype: This may arise from a read error, as a much more abundant clone is one base away. The chain is built from TRBV7-8 and TRBJ2-3; no definite D call. With 5 bases removed from V and 0 bases from J, the gap between germline ends came to 15 bases. From germline, CDR1 is SGHVS and CDR2 FQNEAQ. This CDR3 contains 16 residues. Here the CDR3 DNA reads TGTGCCAGCAGCCACGCCCCAGGACGAAGCACAGATACGCAGTATTTT. It translates to CASSHAPGRSTDTQYF.